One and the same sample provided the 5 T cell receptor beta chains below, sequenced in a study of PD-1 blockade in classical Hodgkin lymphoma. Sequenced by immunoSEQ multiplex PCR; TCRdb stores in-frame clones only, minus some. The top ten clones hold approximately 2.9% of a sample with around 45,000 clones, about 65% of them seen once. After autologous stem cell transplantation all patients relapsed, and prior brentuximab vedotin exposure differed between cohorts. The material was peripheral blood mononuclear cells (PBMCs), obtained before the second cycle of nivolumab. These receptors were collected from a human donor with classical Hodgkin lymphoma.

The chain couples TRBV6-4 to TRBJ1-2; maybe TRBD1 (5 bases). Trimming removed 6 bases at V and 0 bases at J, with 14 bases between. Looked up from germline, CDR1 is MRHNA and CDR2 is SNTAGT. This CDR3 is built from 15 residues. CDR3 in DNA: TGTGCCAGCAGCCCTGCGGGGGGATCTAACTATGGCTACACCTTC. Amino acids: CASSPAGGSNYGYTF.

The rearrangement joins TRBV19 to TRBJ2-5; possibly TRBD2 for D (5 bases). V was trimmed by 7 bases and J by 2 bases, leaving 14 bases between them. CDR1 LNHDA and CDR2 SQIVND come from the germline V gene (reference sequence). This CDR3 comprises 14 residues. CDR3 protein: CASTVPGRQETQYF. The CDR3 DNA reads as TGTGCCAGTACCGTCCCGGGAAGACAAGAGACCCAGTACTTC.

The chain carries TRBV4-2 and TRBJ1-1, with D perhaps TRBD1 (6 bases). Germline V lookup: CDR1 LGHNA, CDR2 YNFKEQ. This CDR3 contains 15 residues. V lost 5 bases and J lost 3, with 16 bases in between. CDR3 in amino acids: CASSLAQGTHTEAFF. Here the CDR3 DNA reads TGTGCCAGCAGCTTGGCTCAGGGGACCCACACTGAAGCTTTCTTT.

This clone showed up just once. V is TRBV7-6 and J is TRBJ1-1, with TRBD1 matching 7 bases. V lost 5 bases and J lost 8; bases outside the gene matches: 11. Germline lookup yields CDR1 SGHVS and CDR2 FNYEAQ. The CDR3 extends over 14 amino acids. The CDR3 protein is CASSPSQGSLEAFF. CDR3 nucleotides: TGTGCCAGCAGCCCCTCACAGGGGTCGCTGGAAGCTTTCTTT.

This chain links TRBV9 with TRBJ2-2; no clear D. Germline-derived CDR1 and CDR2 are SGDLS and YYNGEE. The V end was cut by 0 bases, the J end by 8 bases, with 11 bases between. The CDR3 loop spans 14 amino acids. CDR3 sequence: CASSVGGSGGELFF. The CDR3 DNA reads TGTGCCAGCAGCGTAGGAGGATCTGGAGGGGAGCTGTTTTTT.